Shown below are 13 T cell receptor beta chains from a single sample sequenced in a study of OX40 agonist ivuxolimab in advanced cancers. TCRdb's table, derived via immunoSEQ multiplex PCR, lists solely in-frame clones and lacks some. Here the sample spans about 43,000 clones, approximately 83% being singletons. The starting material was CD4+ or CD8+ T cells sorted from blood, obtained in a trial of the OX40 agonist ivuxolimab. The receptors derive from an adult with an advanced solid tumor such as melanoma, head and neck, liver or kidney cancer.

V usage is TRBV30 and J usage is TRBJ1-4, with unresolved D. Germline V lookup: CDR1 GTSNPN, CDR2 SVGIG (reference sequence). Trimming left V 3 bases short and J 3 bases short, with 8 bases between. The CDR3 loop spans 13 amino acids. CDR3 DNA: TGTGCCTGGAGGGCCCCGGCTAATGAAAAACTGTTTTTT. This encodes CAWRAPANEKLFF.

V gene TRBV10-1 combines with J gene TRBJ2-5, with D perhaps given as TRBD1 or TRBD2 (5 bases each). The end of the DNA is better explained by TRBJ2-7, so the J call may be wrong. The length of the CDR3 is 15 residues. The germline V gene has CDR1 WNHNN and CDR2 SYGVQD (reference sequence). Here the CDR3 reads CASSESGSGSDEQYF. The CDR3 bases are TGCGCCAGCAGTGAGTCGGGGTCAGGGAGCGACGAGCAGTACTTC.

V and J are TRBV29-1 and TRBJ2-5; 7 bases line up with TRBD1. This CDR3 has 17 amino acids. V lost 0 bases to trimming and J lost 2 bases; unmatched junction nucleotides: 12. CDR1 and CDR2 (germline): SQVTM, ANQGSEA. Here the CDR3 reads CSVEDTRQGWRQETQYF. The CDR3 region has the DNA TGCAGCGTTGAAGATACGAGACAGGGATGGAGACAAGAGACCCAGTACTTC.

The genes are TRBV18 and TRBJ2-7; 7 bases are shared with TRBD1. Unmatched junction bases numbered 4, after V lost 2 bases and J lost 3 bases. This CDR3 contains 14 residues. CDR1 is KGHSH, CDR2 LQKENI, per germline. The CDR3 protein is CASSPNDRVYEQYF. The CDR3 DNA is TGTGCCAGCTCACCAAATGACAGGGTCTACGAGCAGTACTTC.

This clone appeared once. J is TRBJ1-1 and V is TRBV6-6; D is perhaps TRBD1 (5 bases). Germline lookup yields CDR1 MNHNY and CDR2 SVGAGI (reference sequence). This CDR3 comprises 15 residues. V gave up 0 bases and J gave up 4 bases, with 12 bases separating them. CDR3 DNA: TGTGCCAGCAGTTACTCGAGGGGCCTTAGCACTGAAGCTTTCTTT. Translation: CASSYSRGLSTEAFF.

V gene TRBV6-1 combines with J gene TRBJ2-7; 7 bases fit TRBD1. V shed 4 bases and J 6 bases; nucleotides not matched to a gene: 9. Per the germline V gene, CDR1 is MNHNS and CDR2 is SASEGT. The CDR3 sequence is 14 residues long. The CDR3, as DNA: TGTGCCAGCAGTGTGATGACAGGGTTAGCCGAGCAGTACTTC. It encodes CASSVMTGLAEQYF.

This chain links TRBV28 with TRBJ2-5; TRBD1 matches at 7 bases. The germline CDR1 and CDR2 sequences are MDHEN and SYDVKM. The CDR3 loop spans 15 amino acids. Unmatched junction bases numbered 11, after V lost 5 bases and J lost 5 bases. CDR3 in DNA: TGTGCCAGCAGTACCCCTGGGACAGACATTGAGACCCAGTACTTC. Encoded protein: CASSTPGTDIETQYF.

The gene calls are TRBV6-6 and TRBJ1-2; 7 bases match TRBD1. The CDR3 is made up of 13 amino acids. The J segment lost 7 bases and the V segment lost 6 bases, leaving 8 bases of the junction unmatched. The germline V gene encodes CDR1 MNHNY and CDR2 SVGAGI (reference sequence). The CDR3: CASRQGSGFGYTF. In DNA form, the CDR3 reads TGTGCCAGCAGACAGGGGTCAGGGTTTGGCTACACCTTC.

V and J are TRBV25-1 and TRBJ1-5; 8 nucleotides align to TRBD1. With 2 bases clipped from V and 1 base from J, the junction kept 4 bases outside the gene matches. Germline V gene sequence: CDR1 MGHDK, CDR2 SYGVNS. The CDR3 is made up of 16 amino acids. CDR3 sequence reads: CASSEQGAGSNQPQHF. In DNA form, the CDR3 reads TGTGCCAGCAGTGAACAGGGGGCGGGCAGCAATCAGCCCCAGCATTTT.

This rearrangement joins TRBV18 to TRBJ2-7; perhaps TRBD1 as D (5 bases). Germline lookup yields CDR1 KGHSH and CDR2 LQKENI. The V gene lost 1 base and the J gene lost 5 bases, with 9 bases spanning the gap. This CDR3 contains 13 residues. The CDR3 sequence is CASSPQGKDEQYF. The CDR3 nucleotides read TGTGCCAGCTCACCACAGGGGAAGGACGAGCAGTACTTC.

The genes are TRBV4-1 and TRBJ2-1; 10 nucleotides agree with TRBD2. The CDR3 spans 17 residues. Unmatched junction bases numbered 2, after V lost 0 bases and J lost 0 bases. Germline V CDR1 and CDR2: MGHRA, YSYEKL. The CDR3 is CASSQDPSGSSYNEQFF. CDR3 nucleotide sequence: TGCGCCAGCAGCCAAGATCCTAGCGGGAGCTCCTACAATGAGCAGTTCTTC.

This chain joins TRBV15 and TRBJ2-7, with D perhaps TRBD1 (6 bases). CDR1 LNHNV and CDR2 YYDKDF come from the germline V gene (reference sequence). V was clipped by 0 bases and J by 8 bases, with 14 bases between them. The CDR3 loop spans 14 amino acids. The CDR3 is CATSRDRAGDQQYF. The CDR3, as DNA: TGTGCCACCAGCAGAGATCGTGCAGGGGATCAGCAGTACTTC.

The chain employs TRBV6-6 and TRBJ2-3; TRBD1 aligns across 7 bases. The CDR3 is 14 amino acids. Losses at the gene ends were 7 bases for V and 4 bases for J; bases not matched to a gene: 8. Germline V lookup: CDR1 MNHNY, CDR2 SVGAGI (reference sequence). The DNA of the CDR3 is TGTGCCAGCACTTTGGCAGGGGGACCAGATACGCAGTATTTT. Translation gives CASTLAGGPDTQYF.